The entry below gives a single T cell receptor beta chain sequence along with its context. These data are taken from a study of blood T cell repertoires in COVID-19. Trimming at V came to 4 bases and at J to 4 bases, leaving 7 bases not matched to a gene. The CDR3 runs 14 residues. Germline V gives CDR1 LNHDA, CDR2 SQIVND (reference sequence). The data were produced by immunoSEQ multiplex PCR, yet TCRdb's version contains in-frame clones alone and is incomplete. The sample has 170,000 or so clones; more than 75% are singletons. The rearrangement joins TRBV19 to TRBJ2-7; 7 bases match TRBD2. Sample: peripheral blood. The TCR sequence derives from a woman in her 70s with COVID-19, enrolled during active disease. CDR3 nucleotide sequence: TGTGCCAGTAGTAACGGGGGGTTCGATTACGAGCAGTACTTC. Translation: CASSNGGFDYEQYF.